Shown below are 12 T cell receptor beta chains from a single sample sequenced in a study of beta chain features in type 1 diabetes. Every bit of the isolated RNA underwent reverse transcription, so sequencing read expressed TCRB transcripts. Data came from immunoSEQ multiplex PCR; TCRdb stores just in-frame clones and leaves some out. The sample has 200,000 to 250,000 clones, over 7.5% seen once; the top ten hold just under 0.035%. Material for sequencing was naive CD4+ T cells from blood. These receptors originate from a woman under 30 in good health.

The chain joins TRBV7-9 to TRBJ2-5; 7 nucleotides agree with TRBD2. This CDR3 has 13 residues. Germline lookup yields CDR1 SEHNR and CDR2 FQNEAQ (reference sequence). V trimming: 3 bases; J trimming: 6 bases; junction bases outside the gene matches: 4. The CDR3 loop is CASSLGGSKTQYF. As DNA, the CDR3 is TGTGCCAGCAGCTTGGGCGGGAGTAAGACCCAGTACTTC.

This clone was seen only a few times. The chain is built from TRBV30 and TRBJ1-2, with 7 bases fitting TRBD1. This CDR3 contains 14 residues. CDR1 is GTSNPN and CDR2 is SVGIG in the germline V gene (reference sequence). V shed 5 bases, J shed 0 bases, and the junction held 6 bases outside the gene matches. The chain's CDR3 is CAWSGGQSNYGYTF. In DNA, the CDR3 is TGTGCCTGGTCAGGGGGACAGTCTAACTATGGCTACACCTTC.

This clone was detected only a few times. This chain uses TRBV9 with TRBJ2-7; 9 positions agree with TRBD2. The length of the CDR3 is 15 residues. Trimming cost V 0 bases and J 3 bases; bases outside gene matches: 4. Germline values: CDR1 SGDLS, CDR2 YYNGEE. CDR3 nucleotides: TGTGCCAGCAGCGTAGGAGCTAGCGGGATCTACGAGCAGTACTTC. Residues: CASSVGASGIYEQYF.

The V gene is TRBV30, the J gene TRBJ1-4; D gene ambiguous. Germline lookup yields CDR1 GTSNPN and CDR2 SVGIG (reference sequence). CDR3 length: 15 amino acids. V was shortened by 0 bases and J by 2 bases, with 10 bases between the two germline ends. CDR3 region: CAWSVARRTNEKLFF. The CDR3 coding sequence is TGTGCCTGGAGTGTAGCGCGTCGGACTAATGAAAAACTGTTTTTT.

This clone showed up many times. The chain employs TRBV20-1 and TRBJ2-1; D is unresolved. Germline V gene data show CDR1 as DFQATT and CDR2 as SNEGSKA (reference sequence). The CDR3 extends over 11 amino acids. Deletions cut 3 bases from V and 9 bases from J, with 9 bases between. Here the CDR3 DNA reads TGCAGTGCTAGCCCTGACATTGAGCAGTTCTTC. It yields the protein CSASPDIEQFF.

In this sample, this clone turned up a few times. The V gene is TRBV7-6, the J gene TRBJ1-2, with D perhaps TRBD1 (6 bases). Germline V gives CDR1 SGHVS, CDR2 FNYEAQ. V lost 5 bases, J lost 8 bases, and 15 bases lay in between. The length of the CDR3 is 13 residues. CDR3 residues: CASSVAGGSGYTF. The CDR3 DNA follows: TGTGCCAGCAGCGTTGCGGGGGGCAGCGGCTACACCTTC. The complete variable domain, with remaining parts taken from reference TRBV7-6 and TRBJ1-2, reads GAGVSQSPRYKVTKRGQDVALRCDPISGHVSLYWYRQALGQGPEFLTYFNYEAQQDKSGLPNDRFSAERPEGSISTLTIQRTEQRDSAMYRCASSVAGGSGYTFGSGTRLTVV.

This clone has a handful of counts. V usage is TRBV30 and J usage is TRBJ2-2, with 12 positions matching TRBD1. CDR3 size: 17 residues. Trimming at V came to 2 bases and at J to 1 base, leaving 5 bases not matched to a gene. CDR1 is GTSNPN and CDR2 is SVGIG in the germline V gene (reference sequence). CDR3 in DNA: TGTGCCTGGAGTAGGGACAGGGGGCGCCGGAACACCGGGGAGCTGTTTTTT. Translated: CAWSRDRGRRNTGELFF.

This clone has a handful of counts. The chain links TRBV11-1 to TRBJ2-1, with 10 positions matching TRBD2. The V gene end was trimmed by 5 bases and the J gene end by 4 bases; junction bases not matched to a gene: 8. The CDR3 extends over 16 amino acids. Per the germline V gene, CDR1 is SGHAT and CDR2 is FQDESV (reference sequence). The CDR3, as DNA: TGTGCCAGCAGCCGTTCTAGCGGGGGTGGTTACAATGAGCAGTTCTTC. Protein: CASSRSSGGGYNEQFF.

This clone was observed a handful of times. This sequence joins TRBV11-3 and TRBJ2-1, with 7 bases lining up with TRBD1. V dropped 2 bases and J dropped 4; count of bases not matched to a gene: 11. The CDR3 has 17 amino acids. Per germline, CDR1 SGHNT and CDR2 YENEEA. DNA for the CDR3: TGTGCCAGCAGCTTATATAGCACAGGGGTGCAATACAATGAGCAGTTCTTC. Translation gives CASSLYSTGVQYNEQFF.

The chain joins TRBV5-1 to TRBJ2-7; TRBD2 matches 8 bases. With V trimmed by 2 bases and J by 7 bases, 11 bases remained unmatched. This CDR3 has 15 residues. Germline lookup yields CDR1 SGHRS and CDR2 YFSETQ. The CDR3 loop reads CASSFPGGGPEEQYF. CDR3 nucleotides: TGCGCCAGCAGCTTCCCCGGCGGGGGGCCGGAAGAGCAGTACTTC. Drawing the rest from reference TRBV5-1 and TRBJ2-7, the complete variable domain is KAGVTQTPRYLIKTRGQQVTLSCSPISGHRSVSWYQQTPGQGLQFLFEYFSETQRNKGNFPGRFSGRQFSNSRSEMNVSTLELGDSALYLCASSFPGGGPEEQYFGPGTRLTVT.

This clone was counted a few times. The V gene is TRBV10-3, the J gene TRBJ2-3; 7 nucleotides agree with TRBD1. The CDR3 loop spans 15 amino acids. CDR1 is ENHRY and CDR2 is SYGVKD in the germline V gene. Germline trimming cut 3 bases from V and 1 base from J; bases unmatched to any gene: 4. For the CDR3, the DNA is TGTGCCATCAGTGATCCGGGGACAGGCACAGATACGCAGTATTTT. Its translation: CAISDPGTGTDTQYF.

This clone appeared many times. The J gene is TRBJ1-1, the V gene TRBV4-1; the match to TRBD1 covers 7 bases. This CDR3 contains 14 residues. V shed 4 bases, J shed 4 bases, and the junction held 6 bases outside the gene matches. Germline loops: CDR1 MGHRA, CDR2 YSYEKL. The CDR3 region is CASSRTTGTTEAFF. The CDR3 DNA sequence: TGCGCCAGCAGCCGAACGACAGGGACCACTGAAGCTTTCTTT.